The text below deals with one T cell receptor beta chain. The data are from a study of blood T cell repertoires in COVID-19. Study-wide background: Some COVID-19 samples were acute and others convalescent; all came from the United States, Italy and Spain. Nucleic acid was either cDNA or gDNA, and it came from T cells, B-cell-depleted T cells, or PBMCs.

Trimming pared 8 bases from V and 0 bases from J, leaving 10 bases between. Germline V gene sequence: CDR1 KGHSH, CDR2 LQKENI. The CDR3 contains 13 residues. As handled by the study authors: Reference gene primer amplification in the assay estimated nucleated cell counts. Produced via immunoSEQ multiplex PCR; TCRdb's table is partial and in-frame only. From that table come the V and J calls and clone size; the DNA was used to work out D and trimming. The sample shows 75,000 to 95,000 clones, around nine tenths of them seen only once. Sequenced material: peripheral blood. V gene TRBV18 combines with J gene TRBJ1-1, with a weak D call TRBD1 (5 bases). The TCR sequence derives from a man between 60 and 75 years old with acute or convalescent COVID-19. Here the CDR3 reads CASQTGVNTEAFF. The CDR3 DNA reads TGTGCCAGCCAGACGGGGGTGAACACTGAAGCTTTCTTT. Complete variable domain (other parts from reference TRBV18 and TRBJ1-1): NAGVMQNPRHLVRRRGQEARLRCSPMKGHSHVYWYRQLPEEGLKFMVYLQKENIIDESGMPKERFSAEFPKEGPSILRIQQVVRGDSAAYFCASQTGVNTEAFFGQGTRLTVV.